The rows below give T cell receptor beta chains drawn from one sample of a study of blood T cells in healthy people across ages. Via MiXCR, TCRdb re-called the 5' RACE reads, giving one row per CDR3 protein. The repertoire holds fewer than 2,000,000 distinct CDR3 sequences, with about 39% as singletons. What was sequenced was blood. The receptors shown here come from a human donor in good health. The CDR3 runs from the conserved cysteine through the conserved F or W. Each record gives: clone size, D gene, J gene, V gene, CDR3 DNA, CDR3 protein. D genes are given only for firm matches. Where a row states a size, it is once, few, many or the class of an expanded clone; other rows omit it.

>.|.|TRBJ1-5|TRBV9
TGTGCCAGCAGCGAGGGACCGAGGCAGCCCCAGCATTTT
CASSEGPRQPQHF
>.|TRBD2|TRBJ2-1|TRBV7-3
TGTGCCAGCAGCCCAAGCGGGGGGGCCTTCGGTGAGCAGTTCTTC
CASSPSGGAFGEQFF
>.|.|TRBJ2-3|TRBV7-2
TGTGCCAGCAGCATAGCTCGATCTAGCACAGATACGCAGTATTTT
CASSIARSSTDTQYF
>.|.|TRBJ2-7|TRBV20-1
TGCAGTGCTAGACCATCCGACAGCACCTACGAGCAGTACTTC
CSARPSDSTYEQYF
>few|.|TRBJ1-5|TRBV20-1
TGCAGTGCTAGGCTATCGTTAAGCAATCAGCCCCAGCATTTT
CSARLSLSNQPQHF
>.|.|TRBJ2-2|TRBV18
TGTGCCAGCTCAGAGCATCCGGGAGCGAACACCGGGGAGCTGTTTTTT
CASSEHPGANTGELFF
>.|.|TRBJ2-7|TRBV30
TGTGCCTGGAGTGTAGGGGGGGGTTACGAGCAGTACTTC
CAWSVGGGYEQYF
>.|.|TRBJ2-7|TRBV2
TGTGCCAGCAGTCGGACAGGGACTAGCTCCTACGAGCAGTACTTC
CASSRTGTSSYEQYF
>.|.|TRBJ1-1|TRBV10-3
TGTGCCACCCAGCCCCCGGGTATCACTGAAGCTTTCTTT
CATQPPGITEAFF
>.|.|TRBJ1-1|TRBV7-2
TGTGCCAGCAGCTTTGGGGGGAACAGGAGGAACACTGAAGCTTTCTTT
CASSFGGNRRNTEAFF